Below are 12 T cell receptor beta chains sequenced from a single sample in a study of T cells after yellow fever vaccination. TCRdb used MiXCR to reprocess the 5' RACE reads, holding one entry per CDR3 protein. The top ten hold over 11% of the sample, which has hundreds of thousands of distinct CDR3 sequences, roughly 21% seen once. Source: PBMCs, taken 15 days after the yellow fever booster vaccination. All receptors derive from a man aged 25-45 years who received the YFV17D yellow fever vaccine.

This clonotype has a handful of counts. This chain connects TRBV6-2 or TRBV6-3 to TRBJ2-1; D possibly corresponds to TRBD2 (5 bases). Trimming took 7 bases from V and 10 from J, leaving 20 bases between them. The CDR3 has 14 residues. CDR1 and CDR2 from the germline V gene are MNHEY and SVGEGT. CDR3 region: CASIPRTGNVEQFF. The DNA of the CDR3 is TGTGCCAGCATCCCGCGAACCGGGAATGTCGAGCAGTTCTTC.

This clonotype was found a few times. The chain joins TRBV27 to TRBJ2-1; TRBD1 or TRBD2 may be the D gene (7 bases each). V lost 0 bases and J 5 bases, leaving 11 bases between the germline ends. The CDR3 extends over 15 amino acids. Germline loops: CDR1 MNHEY, CDR2 SMNVEV (reference sequence). The CDR3 DNA follows: TGTGCCAGCAGTTTATCCCAGGGGGGGAACAATGAGCAGTTCTTC. It translates to CASSLSQGGNNEQFF.

The CDR3 bases are TGCAGCGTTGATGGACGGGACTCGGCCAAAAACATTCAGTACTTC. It yields the protein CSVDGRDSAKNIQYF. The chain has TRBV29-1 and TRBJ2-4; a possible D gene is TRBD2 (6 bases). The CDR3 loop spans 15 amino acids. V was pared by 3 bases and J by 1 base, with 13 bases between. Per the germline V gene, CDR1 is SQVTM and CDR2 is ANQGSEA.

Only a few counts were recorded for this clonotype. V is TRBV27 and J is TRBJ2-7; TRBD1 matches at 9 bases. With 6 bases clipped from V and 7 bases from J, the junction kept 7 bases outside the gene matches. The CDR3 is 13 amino acids. The germline V gene has CDR1 MNHEY and CDR2 SMNVEV (reference sequence). The CDR3, as DNA: TGTGCCAGCAGAGGGACAGGGTTTGGAGAGCAGTACTTC. Protein sequence: CASRGTGFGEQYF.

This clonotype came up many times. This rearrangement joins TRBV29-1 to TRBJ2-1, with D hard to call. The CDR3 has 14 amino acids. Looked up from germline, CDR1 is SQVTM and CDR2 is ANQGSEA. Trimming stripped 6 bases from V and 6 bases from J, with 18 bases between. Written as DNA, the CDR3 is TGCAGCGTGGCTCCCCCTGCGAATCTCAATGAGCAGTTCTTC. This codes for CSVAPPANLNEQFF.

This clonotype has more than one count but fewer than ten. This chain connects TRBV18 to TRBJ2-5; D not certain. The CDR3 totals 14 residues. Germline loops: CDR1 KGHSH, CDR2 LQKENI. Trimming cost V 6 bases and J 2 bases, with 13 bases left between them. CDR3 in DNA: TGTGCCAGCTCTCCTTCCGTGAGACAAGAGACCCAGTACTTC. It yields the protein CASSPSVRQETQYF.

The chain recombines TRBV7-2 with TRBJ2-2; perhaps TRBD1 as D (5 bases). Trimming took off 5 bases at V and 3 bases at J, with 16 bases between the two ends. The CDR3 runs 16 residues. Germline-derived CDR1 and CDR2 are SGHTA and FQGNSA. In DNA form, the CDR3 reads TGTGCCAGCAGCCCCCGCTCAGGGTGGGACACCGGGGAGCTGTTTTTT. Protein sequence: CASSPRSGWDTGELFF.

Only a few counts were recorded for this clonotype. This chain joins TRBV12-3 or TRBV12-4 and TRBJ2-1; TRBD1 is a possible D gene (6 bases). The CDR3 extends over 17 amino acids. V shed 3 bases and J shed 0 bases, with 15 bases lying between them. The CDR3: CASSFHRDLSSYNEQFF. The CDR3 region has the DNA TGTGCCAGCAGTTTTCACAGGGACCTTAGCTCCTACAATGAGCAGTTCTTC.

This clonotype was seen only a few times. This chain connects TRBV6-5 to TRBJ2-2; no reliable D call. Germline lookup yields CDR1 MNHEY and CDR2 SVGAGI. Trimming stripped 6 bases from V and 3 bases from J, with 14 bases between. The CDR3 consists of 15 residues. The DNA of the CDR3 is TGTGCCAGCAGGTTAATAGCCCCGGACACCGGGGAGCTGTTTTTT. This codes for CASRLIAPDTGELFF.

The V gene is TRBV14, the J gene TRBJ2-1, with TRBD2 matching over 13 bases. The ends lost 5 bases at V and 8 bases at J; junction bases unmatched: 9. The length of the CDR3 is 16 residues. CDR1 and CDR2 from the germline V gene are SGHDN and FVKESK. DNA of the CDR3: TGTGCCAGCAGCACCCGGACTAGCGGGAGATGGGATGAGCAGTTCTTC. Its translation is CASSTRTSGRWDEQFF.

V is TRBV7-2 and J is TRBJ2-7, with TRBD2 matching 9 bases. The V segment lost 5 bases and the J segment 4 bases; nucleotides outside the gene matches: 9. The germline gives CDR1 SGHTA, CDR2 FQGNSA. The CDR3 extends over 15 amino acids. The CDR3: CASSLNPAGGYEQYF. CDR3 in DNA: TGTGCCAGCAGCCTAAATCCAGCGGGAGGTTACGAGCAGTACTTC.

This chain links TRBV9 with TRBJ2-7, with 8 positions matching TRBD2. This CDR3 contains 14 residues. Germline V lookup: CDR1 SGDLS, CDR2 YYNGEE. The V gene end was trimmed by 3 bases and the J gene end by 4 bases; junction bases not matched to a gene: 6. The CDR3 region is CASSAGTSIYEQYF. The CDR3 DNA reads TGTGCCAGCAGCGCCGGGACTAGTATATACGAGCAGTACTTC.